This TCR beta chain was identified during a study of cytomegalovirus exposure and HLA in healthy donors. Turning to the study itself: There were around 100 million unique TCR beta sequences, drawn from about 180 million T cells, in an earlier analysis.

The PCR contained 60 Vbeta and 13 Jbeta primers. Assay: immunoSEQ multiplex PCR; the TCRdb copy retains only in-frame clones and omits some. The sample shows about 120,000 clones, 77% of them seen only once. In germline, CDR1 is MNHNS, CDR2 SASEGT. The CDR3 contains 14 residues. V dropped 3 bases and J dropped 2; count of bases not matched to a gene: 3. This clone was recorded a few times. This TCR came from a man younger than 35 in good health and CMV-seropositive. Source material: PBMCs. This chain connects TRBV6-1 to TRBJ2-7; 8 bases map to TRBD1. As DNA, the CDR3 is TGTGCCAGCAGTGAGGACAGGGTTCCCTACGAGCAGTACTTC. Protein: CASSEDRVPYEQYF.